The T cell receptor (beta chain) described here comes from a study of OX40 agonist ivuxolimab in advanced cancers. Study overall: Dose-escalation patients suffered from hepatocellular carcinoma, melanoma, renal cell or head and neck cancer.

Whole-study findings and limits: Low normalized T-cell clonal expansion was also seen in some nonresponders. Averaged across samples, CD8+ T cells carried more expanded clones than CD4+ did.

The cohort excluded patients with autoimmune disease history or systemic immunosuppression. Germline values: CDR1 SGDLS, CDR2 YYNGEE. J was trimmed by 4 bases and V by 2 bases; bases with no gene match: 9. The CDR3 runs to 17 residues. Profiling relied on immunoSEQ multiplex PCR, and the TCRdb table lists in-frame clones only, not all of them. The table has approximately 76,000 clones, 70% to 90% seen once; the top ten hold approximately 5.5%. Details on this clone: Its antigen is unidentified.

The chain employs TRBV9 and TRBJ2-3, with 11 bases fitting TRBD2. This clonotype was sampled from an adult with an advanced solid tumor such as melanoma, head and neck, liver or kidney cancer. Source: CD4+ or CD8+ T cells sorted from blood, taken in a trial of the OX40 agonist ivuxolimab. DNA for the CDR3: TGTGCCAGCAGCGTGCCCTTAGCGGGGGGGCCGGCAGATACGCAGTATTTT. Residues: CASSVPLAGGPADTQYF.